These T cell receptor beta chains were read from a single sample in a study of blood T cell repertoires in COVID-19. The method was immunoSEQ multiplex PCR; TCRdb's version includes in-frame clones alone and lacks a portion of them. The sample shows about 140,000 clones, roughly 85% of them seen only once. Source material: PBMCs or T cells enriched from blood (not recorded which). The origin of the receptors is a man aged 50 or older who had recovered from COVID-19. Both conserved end residues are part of each CDR3. A D gene is named only where the DNA matches it firmly. Rows give clone size only sometimes, using once, few, many, or a class for an expanded clone.

D gene: -
J gene: TRBJ1-4
clone size: -
V gene: TRBV18
CDR3 DNA: TGTGCCAGCTCACGAGAACAGAGAAATGAAAAACTGTTTTTT
CDR3 protein: CASSREQRNEKLFF

D gene: -
J gene: TRBJ1-5
clone size: few
V gene: TRBV7-2
CDR3 DNA: TGTGCCAGCAGCGCTCAGGCTTATAGCAATCAGCCCCAGCATTTT
CDR3 protein: CASSAQAYSNQPQHF

D gene: -
J gene: TRBJ2-1
clone size: -
V gene: TRBV5-6
CDR3 DNA: TGTGCCAGCAGCCCCATTTTAGGGGGGGCTTTCGGTTTGGATGAGCAGTTCTTC
CDR3 protein: CASSPILGGAFGLDEQFF

D gene: TRBD1
J gene: TRBJ1-5
clone size: -
V gene: TRBV30
CDR3 DNA: TGTGCCTGGGGACAGGGGAGCAGCAATCAGCCCCAGCATTTT
CDR3 protein: CAWGQGSSNQPQHF

D gene: -
J gene: TRBJ1-2
clone size: -
V gene: TRBV30
CDR3 DNA: TGTGCCTGTACCGGGGGGGGGAGGAATGGCTACACCTTC
CDR3 protein: CACTGGGRNGYTF

D gene: TRBD1
J gene: TRBJ2-2
clone size: -
V gene: TRBV24-1
CDR3 DNA: TGTGCCACCAGTGATACAGGGGGCCGGGCAGCCGGGGAGCTGTTTTTT
CDR3 protein: CATSDTGGRAAGELFF

D gene: TRBD1
J gene: TRBJ2-1
clone size: -
V gene: TRBV19
CDR3 DNA: TGTGCCAGTCGCCCACCCGGGACAGGTGGGTACAATGAGCAGTTCTTC
CDR3 protein: CASRPPGTGGYNEQFF

D gene: TRBD1
J gene: TRBJ1-2
clone size: once
V gene: TRBV28
CDR3 DNA: TGTGCCAGCAGTTCCCCCGGACAGGCAATAGGGTATGGCTACACCTTC
CDR3 protein: CASSSPGQAIGYGYTF

D gene: -
J gene: TRBJ1-3
clone size: -
V gene: TRBV5-4
CDR3 DNA: TGTGCCAGCAGCAACAGGGTCCCTGGAAACACCATATATTTT
CDR3 protein: CASSNRVPGNTIYF

D gene: -
J gene: TRBJ2-5
clone size: -
V gene: TRBV3-1/TRBV3-2
CDR3 DNA: TGTGCCAGTGAAAGAGGGTACCAAGAGACCCAGTACTTC
CDR3 protein: CASERGYQETQYF

D gene: -
J gene: TRBJ2-7
clone size: -
V gene: TRBV30
CDR3 DNA: TGTGCCTGGAGTGGACACAGGCAAAACTACGAGCAGTACTTC
CDR3 protein: CAWSGHRQNYEQYF

D gene: TRBD2
J gene: TRBJ2-3
clone size: -
V gene: TRBV7-6
CDR3 DNA: TGTGCCAGCAGCTCACTAATACTAGCGGGGGGCACAGATACGCAGTATTTT
CDR3 protein: CASSSLILAGGTDTQYF

D gene: -
J gene: TRBJ2-3
clone size: -
V gene: TRBV28
CDR3 DNA: TGTGCCAGCAGCCTGTTATCATCTCTGGCCTCTAGCACAGATACGCAGTATTTT
CDR3 protein: CASSLLSSLASSTDTQYF